These 20 T cell receptor beta chains came from one sample sequenced in a study of regulatory T cells in long-lasting Graves disease. Through Arm-PCR of CDR3 regions and iRepertoire HTBI primers, TCR beta libraries were built. One entry per CDR3 protein, called by TCRdb with MiXCR from the multiplex PCR reads. The table records 650,000 to 700,000 distinct CDR3 sequences, 25% to 30% of them present only once. Noted time point: persistent/refractory GD, antithyroid drugs over 5 years with positive TRAb. PBMCs provided the RNA from which the TCR library was made. Material: peripheral blood mononuclear cells (PBMCs), obtained when the disease was refractory, from a patient treated with antithyroid drugs. These TCRs come from a female donor with Graves disease.

This clonotype has just a few counts. The chain links TRBV25-1 to TRBJ1-1, with 7 nucleotides matching TRBD1. This CDR3 has 15 residues. V lost 2 bases to trimming and J lost 6 bases; unmatched junction nucleotides: 9. CDR1 MGHDK and CDR2 SYGVNS come from the germline V gene. This chain's CDR3 is CASSENGQVYPEAFF. The DNA for the CDR3 is TGTGCCAGCAGTGAAAATGGACAGGTTTACCCTGAAGCTTTCTTT.

V and J are TRBV5-1 and TRBJ1-4; TRBD1 might be the D (5 bases). Germline CDR1 and CDR2: SGHRS and YFSETQ. Trimming left V 4 bases short and J 8 bases short, with 15 bases between. The CDR3 is 14 residues long. CDR3 bases: TGCGCCAGCAGCAAAAATCGGGACCGCGAAAAACTGTTTTTT. It specifies CASSKNRDREKLFF.

This clonotype was counted once. The J gene is TRBJ2-1, the V gene TRBV12-3 or TRBV12-4, with D maybe TRBD2 (5 bases). Trimming pared 6 bases from V and 6 bases from J, leaving 12 bases between. This CDR3 spans 13 amino acids. CDR3 sequence reads: CASSSTTSNEQFF. The CDR3 nucleotides read TGTGCCAGCAGCTCCACCACTAGCAATGAGCAGTTCTTC.

This clonotype has at least ten counts. The chain uses TRBV28 and TRBJ1-2; D is perhaps TRBD1 (6 bases). The CDR3 totals 15 residues. CDR1 is MDHEN and CDR2 is SYDVKM in the germline V gene. The V end lost 4 bases, the J end lost 3 bases, and 15 bases lay between the germline ends. The CDR3 coding sequence is TGTGCCAGCAGTTCCCCGGCGGGGGCGGACTATGGCTACACCTTC. It yields the protein CASSSPAGADYGYTF.

This clonotype was counted only a few times. The chain couples TRBV3-1 to TRBJ2-7; 8 nucleotides agree with TRBD2. The CDR3 runs 13 residues. The V gene's germline CDR1 is LGHDT and CDR2 YNNKEL (reference sequence). The junction had 9 bases not matched to a gene; V was cut back by 7 bases and J by 7 bases. CDR3 loop: CASTGGTRREQYF. The CDR3 DNA sequence: TGTGCCAGCACCGGGGGGACTAGGAGGGAGCAGTACTTC.

V and J are TRBV10-3 and TRBJ1-1, with D uncertain. V lost 6 bases and J 0 bases, leaving 5 bases between the germline ends. CDR1 and CDR2 (germline): ENHRY, SYGVKD. The CDR3 sequence is 12 residues long. CDR3: CAISPMNTEAFF. CDR3 in DNA: TGTGCCATCAGCCCCATGAACACTGAAGCTTTCTTT.

The DNA of the CDR3 is TGCGCCAGCAGCTCGGGATTCATGAACACTGAAGCTTTCTTT. It yields the protein CASSSGFMNTEAFF. The rearrangement links TRBV5-1 to TRBJ1-1; D gene uncertain. The CDR3 is made up of 14 amino acids. V dropped 3 bases and J dropped 0 bases, with 9 bases sitting between them. CDR1 is SGHRS, CDR2 YFSETQ, per germline.

This clonotype was seen repeatedly, ten times or more. J is TRBJ2-5 and V is TRBV11-3; 14 nucleotides agree with TRBD2. J lost 1 base, V lost 4 bases, and 2 bases had no gene match. Per germline, CDR1 SGHNT and CDR2 YENEEA. This CDR3 contains 16 residues. CDR3 nucleotides: TGTGCCAGCAGCTCAGGGACTAGCGGGAGCCAAGAGACCCAGTACTTC. Translating gives CASSSGTSGSQETQYF.

In this sample, this clonotype turned up a few times. This chain joins TRBV6-1 and TRBJ2-7, with D maybe TRBD1 (6 bases). The CDR3 extends over 15 amino acids. Germline assignment: CDR1 MNHNS and CDR2 SASEGT. V lost 2 bases to trimming and J lost 2 bases, with 13 bases between them. CDR3 nucleotides: TGTGCCAGCAGTGAATGGACAGCTACCGCCTACGAGCAGTACTTC. Its protein product is CASSEWTATAYEQYF.

This clonotype was recorded a few times. This sequence joins TRBV7-9 and TRBJ1-5, with a weak D call TRBD1 (6 bases). Trimming stripped 2 bases from V and 3 bases from J, with 14 bases between. Germline V gene data show CDR1 as SEHNR and CDR2 as FQNEAQ (reference sequence). The CDR3 is 16 amino acids. CDR3 bases: TGTGCCAGCAGCTTATCTCCGGGGGCCTTCAATCAGCCCCAGCATTTT. Its translation: CASSLSPGAFNQPQHF.

Many counts were recorded for this clonotype. The CDR3 DNA reads as TGTGCCAGCAGTTTATGGGGGGCGCCTGGCTACACCTTC. This gives the protein CASSLWGAPGYTF. The chain is built from TRBV28 and TRBJ1-2; weak D call: TRBD1 (6 bases). Germline CDR1 and CDR2: MDHEN and SYDVKM. This CDR3 has 13 residues. The V end was cut by 0 bases, the J end by 7 bases, with 9 bases between.

A word on this clonotype: One end of the junction does not line up with germline, which may come from a read error. The genes are TRBV20-1 and TRBJ1-1, with D perhaps matching TRBD1 (5 bases). This CDR3 is built from 15 residues. Germline values: CDR1 DFQATT, CDR2 SNEGSKA (reference sequence). CDR3 region: CSARDRGKGSTEAFF. The DNA for the CDR3 is TGCAGTGCTAGAGATAGGGGAAAGGGTAGTACTGAGGCTTTCTTT.

The chain carries TRBV25-1 and TRBJ2-7; 10 bases are a match to TRBD1. This CDR3 region has 16 residues. Germline-derived CDR1 and CDR2 are MGHDK and SYGVNS. The J segment lost 5 bases and the V segment lost 3 bases, leaving 10 bases of the junction unmatched. The DNA of the CDR3 is TGTGCCAGCAGTGATTTTCTGGGACAGGGGTCCGACGAGCAGTACTTC. Translated: CASSDFLGQGSDEQYF.

Details on this clonotype: Just one base apart from a much larger clone, this may be a read error. The J gene is TRBJ1-4, the V gene TRBV2; D gene unclear. Germline CDR1 reads SNHLY; CDR2 reads FYNNEI. The CDR3 contains 16 residues. The CDR3 region is CASSEAHMATNEKPFF. CDR3 sequence (DNA): TGTGCCAGCAGTGAAGCGCATATGGCAACTAATGAAAAACCGTTTTTT.

The chain carries TRBV14 and TRBJ2-7, with D unresolved. Germline assignment: CDR1 SGHDN and CDR2 FVKESK. CDR3 length: 14 amino acids. Trimming cost V 1 base and J 3 bases, with 10 bases left between them. The CDR3 coding sequence is TGTGCCAGCAGCCAAGCTGCACAGATCTACGAGCAGTACTTC. This codes for CASSQAAQIYEQYF.

The genes are TRBV30 and TRBJ2-7, with D possibly being TRBD1 or TRBD2 (5 bases each). The germline CDR1 and CDR2 sequences are GTSNPN and SVGIG (reference sequence). CDR3 length: 13 amino acids. V lost 8 bases to trimming and J lost 6 bases, with 20 bases between them. CDR3 nucleotide sequence: TGTGCCGGGGGACGCCCAGGGAATCGCGAGCAGTACTTC. Protein product: CAGGRPGNREQYF. Using reference TRBV30 and TRBJ2-7 for the parts outside the CDR3, the full variable domain is SQTIHQWPATLVQPVGSPLSLECTVEGTSNPNLYWYRQAAGRGLQLLFYSVGIGQISSEVPQNLSASRPQDRQFILSSKKLLLSDSGFYLCAGGRPGNREQYFGPGTRLTVT.

The chain employs TRBV27 and TRBJ1-1; 8 bases fit TRBD1. Per germline, CDR1 MNHEY and CDR2 SMNVEV (reference sequence). The V segment lost 7 bases and the J segment 4 bases; nucleotides outside the gene matches: 5. This CDR3 spans 13 amino acids. The DNA of the CDR3 is TGTGCCAGCATGACAGGGGCTTTCACTGAAGCTTTCTTT. Its protein is CASMTGAFTEAFF.

This chain uses TRBV6-1 with TRBJ2-7; 11 bases align to TRBD1. Germline CDR1 and CDR2: MNHNS and SASEGT. V lost 7 bases, J lost 5 bases, and 10 bases stayed unmatched. The CDR3 sequence is 15 residues long. The DNA of the CDR3 is TGTGCCAGCAACAGAGGGACAGGGGGTGTCAACGAGCAGTACTTC. Its protein product is CASNRGTGGVNEQYF.

J is TRBJ1-5 and V is TRBV20-1; TRBD1 might be the D (6 bases). Per germline, CDR1 DFQATT and CDR2 SNEGSKA (reference sequence). V gave up 3 bases and J gave up 0 bases, with 15 bases separating them. The CDR3 contains 16 residues. The CDR3 bases are TGCAGTGCTAGCCTCCCGGGGGCGGTTAGCAATCAGCCCCAGCATTTT. Its translation is CSASLPGAVSNQPQHF.

The chain employs TRBV5-1 and TRBJ2-5; 7 bases match TRBD2. The CDR3 covers 16 residues. Germline V CDR1 and CDR2: SGHRS, YFSETQ. V trimming: 0 bases; J trimming: 3 bases; junction bases outside the gene matches: 8. The CDR3 loop reads CASSLVGGGAEETQYF. CDR3 sequence (DNA): TGCGCCAGCAGCTTGGTCGGGGGAGGGGCCGAAGAGACCCAGTACTTC.